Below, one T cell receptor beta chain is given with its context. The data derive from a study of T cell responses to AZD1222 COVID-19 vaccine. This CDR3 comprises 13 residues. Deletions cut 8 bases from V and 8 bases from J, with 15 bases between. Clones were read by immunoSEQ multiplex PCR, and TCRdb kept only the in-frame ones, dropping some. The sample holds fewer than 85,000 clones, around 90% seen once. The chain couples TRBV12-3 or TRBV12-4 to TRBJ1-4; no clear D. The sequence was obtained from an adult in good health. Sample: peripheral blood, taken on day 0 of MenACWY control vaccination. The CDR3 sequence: CASGGSPGEKLFF. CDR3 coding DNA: TGTGCCAGCGGAGGGAGCCCCGGGGAAAAACTGTTTTTT.